These T cell receptor beta chains were read from a single sample in a study of shared clonotypes between healthy human individuals. Sequencing used immunoSEQ multiplex PCR; TCRdb keeps in-frame clones, though not all of them. The table has a few million clones, 80% to 95% seen once. The sequencing sample was made of naive CD4+ T cells from PBMCs. These receptors all stem from a man aged 18 to 30 in good health. Some clones in this sample may be carry-over from other donors' samples. Each CDR3 is given with its conserved first and last residue. The order of the fields is J gene, V gene, D gene, CDR3 protein. The D gene is left open where the match is weak.

TRBJ1-4 TRBV11-2 - CASSMGLTNEKLFF
TRBJ2-7 TRBV2 - CASSLGQAGHEQYF
TRBJ2-7 TRBV11-3 TRBD1 CASSWRAGQGYEQYF
TRBJ1-5 TRBV10-3 - CATNDGGNQPQHF
TRBJ2-1 TRBV19 - CASSPSASSYNEQFF
TRBJ1-1 TRBV28 - CASSLPPGRPPGSTEAFF
TRBJ1-3 TRBV2 - CASRGTVSGNTIYF
TRBJ1-2 TRBV5-5 TRBD1 CASSLGQGDGYTF
TRBJ2-2 TRBV27 TRBD1 CASSSRQGGTGELFF
TRBJ2-1 TRBV5-1 TRBD2 CASSSQPSGRAVVNEQFF
TRBJ1-2 TRBV28 - CASSSAQGLYGYTF
TRBJ2-5 TRBV6-5 - CASSYSRETQYF
TRBJ2-1 TRBV6-5 TRBD2 CASSRLTSGIYEQFF
TRBJ2-5 TRBV29-1 - CSVESVLAWETQYF
TRBJ2-7 TRBV2 TRBD1 CATRDSLYEQYF
TRBJ2-6 TRBV7-2 TRBD1 CASSWTGLAANVLTF
TRBJ2-3 TRBV7-3 TRBD2 CASSASGSTDTQYF
TRBJ1-1 TRBV6-5 - CASTPAPPQSAFF
TRBJ2-7 TRBV5-1 - CASSLASGPAYEQYF
TRBJ1-4 TRBV2 TRBD1 CASSQYRGREELFF
TRBJ2-5 TRBV19 - CASSSRGTAMRETQYF
TRBJ1-1 TRBV4-2 TRBD1 CASSRHRGNTEAFF
TRBJ2-5 TRBV11-1 - CASSSGTQYF
TRBJ1-5 TRBV7-2 - CASSLPYQPQHF
TRBJ2-5 TRBV7-9 - CASSFSSQETQYF
TRBJ2-7 TRBV5-5 TRBD2 CASSLAGGGTYEQYF
TRBJ1-2 TRBV6-6 - CASSLDSYGYTF
TRBJ1-1 TRBV7-2 - CASSPGRDTEAFF
TRBJ2-7 TRBV27 TRBD1 CASSSSADRVKGYEQYF
TRBJ2-2 TRBV4-1 TRBD2 CASSQALAARAGELFF
TRBJ2-7 TRBV7-6 - CASSLVGDPYEQYF
TRBJ2-5 TRBV30 TRBD2 CAWRTGIGSGTETQYF
TRBJ2-7 TRBV18 - CASSQQGDEQYF
TRBJ2-3 TRBV6-6 - CASTRRGERGTQYF
TRBJ2-5 TRBV27 - CASPWQRVPEETQYF
TRBJ2-7 TRBV28 - CASSTPGVSYEQYF
TRBJ2-3 TRBV29-1 - CSVDEGTDTQYF
TRBJ2-7 TRBV5-4 - CASRVKGSRSSYEQYF
TRBJ1-1 TRBV27 TRBD1 CASSNTGVDTEAFF
TRBJ1-1 TRBV19 - CASSILRFGTEAFF
TRBJ1-2 TRBV7-9 - CASSYGTNYGYTF
TRBJ2-7 TRBV11-2 - CASSLKTTTYEQYF
TRBJ1-5 TRBV27 TRBD1 CASSAVLDLTGRGQPQHF
TRBJ2-7 TRBV5-1 TRBD1 CASSGQGVAYEQYF
TRBJ2-1 TRBV4-1 TRBD2 CASSQGTSGISYNEQFF
TRBJ2-2 TRBV27 TRBD2 CASSSGLAGAGELFF
TRBJ2-3 TRBV6-1 - CASSWDKPEDTQYF
TRBJ2-7 TRBV7-9 - CASSLADLTKGEQYF
TRBJ2-6 TRBV18 - CASSREQAGANVLTF
TRBJ2-1 TRBV4-1 TRBD1 CASTPLGPGQGHNEQFF
TRBJ2-7 TRBV10-3 - CAISERGYEQYF
TRBJ2-3 TRBV10-2 TRBD2 CASGREGTDTQYF
TRBJ2-2 TRBV7-3 - CASSLSQGSGELFF
TRBJ1-1 TRBV6-5 TRBD1 CASNLNRGLGTEAFF
TRBJ1-1 TRBV6-5 - CASSYGGVNTEAFF